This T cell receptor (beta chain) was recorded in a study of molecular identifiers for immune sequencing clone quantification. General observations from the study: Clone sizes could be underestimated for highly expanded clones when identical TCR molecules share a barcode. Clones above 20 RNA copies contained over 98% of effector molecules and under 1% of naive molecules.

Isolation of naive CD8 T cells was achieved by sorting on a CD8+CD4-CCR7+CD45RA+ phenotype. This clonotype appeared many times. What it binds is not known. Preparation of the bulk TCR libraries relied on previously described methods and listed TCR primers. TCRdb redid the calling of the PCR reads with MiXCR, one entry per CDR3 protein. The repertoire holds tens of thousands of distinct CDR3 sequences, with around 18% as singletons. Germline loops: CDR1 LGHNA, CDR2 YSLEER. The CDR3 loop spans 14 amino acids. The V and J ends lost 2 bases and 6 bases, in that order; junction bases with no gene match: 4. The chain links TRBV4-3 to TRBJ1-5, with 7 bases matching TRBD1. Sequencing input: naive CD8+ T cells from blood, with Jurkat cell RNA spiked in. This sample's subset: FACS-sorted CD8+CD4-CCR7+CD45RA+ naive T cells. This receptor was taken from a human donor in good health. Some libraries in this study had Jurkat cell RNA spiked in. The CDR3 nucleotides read TGCGCCAGCAGCCAATACAGGGGAGGTCAGCCCCAGCATTTT. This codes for CASSQYRGGQPQHF.